These T cell receptor beta chains were read from a single sample in a study of T cells in Graves' hyperthyroidism and ophthalmopathy. TCRdb used MiXCR to reprocess the multiplex PCR reads, holding one entry per CDR3 protein. The repertoire consists of about 350,000 distinct CDR3 sequences, with under 20% occurring once and the leading ten covering approximately 4%. The sequencing sample was made of blood. These receptors came from a woman between 18 and 29 years old with Graves' hyperthyroidism. The CDR3 runs from the conserved cysteine through the conserved F or W. A D gene is named only where the DNA matches it firmly. For some rows the clone size is stated as once, few or many, or as a class when expanded; others skip it.

CDR3: CASTPRGNYGYTF
DNA: TGTGCCAGCACCCCCCGGGGCAACTATGGCTACACCTTC
D: -
size: many
V: TRBV12-3/TRBV12-4
J: TRBJ1-2

CDR3: CSASTGGIYGYTF
DNA: TGCAGTGCTAGTACAGGGGGAATATACGGCTACACCTTC
D: TRBD1
size: few
V: TRBV20-1
J: TRBJ1-2

CDR3: CAISEGGETATEAFF
DNA: TGTGCCATCAGTGAGGGCGGGGAGACGGCCACTGAAGCTTTCTTT
D: -
size: many
V: TRBV10-3
J: TRBJ1-1

CDR3: CASTAGTGSISEAFF
DNA: TGTGCCAGTACCGCTGGGACAGGGAGTATCTCTGAAGCTTTCTTT
D: TRBD1
size: few
V: TRBV19
J: TRBJ1-1

CDR3: CAAGLDAYGYTF
DNA: TGTGCAGCAGGGTTAGATGCCTATGGCTACACCTTC
D: -
size: many
V: TRBV12-3/TRBV12-4
J: TRBJ1-2

CDR3: CASRAHGQETQYF
DNA: TGTGCCAGCAGGGCCCACGGTCAAGAGACCCAGTACTTC
D: -
size: many
V: TRBV28
J: TRBJ2-5

CDR3: CASSVEANTEAFF
DNA: TGTGCCAGCAGCGTAGAGGCGAACACTGAAGCTTTCTTT
D: -
size: many
V: TRBV9
J: TRBJ1-1

CDR3: CASSPPATLYEQYF
DNA: TGTGCCAGCAGCCCACCAGCCACCCTTTACGAGCAGTACTTC
D: -
size: few
V: TRBV7-9
J: TRBJ2-7

CDR3: CASSPQGRAYEQYF
DNA: TGTGCCAGCAGCCCCCAAGGCCGAGCCTACGAGCAGTACTTC
D: -
size: -
V: TRBV28
J: TRBJ2-7

CDR3: CASSEGTSGRETQYF
DNA: TGTGCCAGCAGTGAAGGGACTAGCGGGAGGGAGACCCAGTACTTC
D: TRBD2
size: -
V: TRBV6-4
J: TRBJ2-5

CDR3: CSARVQDISYEQYF
DNA: TGCAGTGCTAGGGTTCAAGACATCTCCTACGAGCAGTACTTC
D: -
size: many
V: TRBV20-1
J: TRBJ2-7

CDR3: CSALTGTNRYEQYF
DNA: TGCAGTGCCCTCACCGGGACTAACAGATACGAGCAGTACTTC
D: TRBD2
size: few
V: TRBV20-1
J: TRBJ2-7

CDR3: CSAKSPGPTAGEQYF
DNA: TGCAGTGCCAAATCACCGGGACCCACAGCGGGAGAGCAGTACTTC
D: TRBD2
size: many
V: TRBV20-1
J: TRBJ2-7

CDR3: CASSFLRWDWSNTGELFF
DNA: TGTGCCAGCAGTTTCCTGCGGTGGGACTGGTCGAACACCGGGGAGCTGTTTTTT
D: -
size: many
V: TRBV6-2/TRBV6-3
J: TRBJ2-2

CDR3: CASSVGLGPGETQYF
DNA: TGTGCCAGCAGCGTAGGTCTAGGTCCCGGGGAGACCCAGTACTTC
D: -
size: many
V: TRBV9
J: TRBJ2-5

CDR3: CASSPRQGNMEEQYF
DNA: TGTGCCAGCTCACCGAGACAGGGTAATATGGAGGAGCAGTACTTC
D: TRBD1
size: many
V: TRBV18
J: TRBJ2-7

CDR3: CASSWTPETQYF
DNA: TGTGCCAGCAGTTGGACTCCAGAGACCCAGTACTTC
D: -
size: many
V: TRBV6-8
J: TRBJ2-5

CDR3: CASSPQTDNTGELLF
DNA: TGTGCCAGCAGCCCTCAGACGGATAACACCGGGGAGCTGCTTTTT
D: -
size: few
V: TRBV3-1
J: TRBJ2-2

CDR3: CASSSFGGTSGGPQETQYF
DNA: TGTGCCAGCAGCTCGTTCGGCGGGACTAGCGGGGGGCCACAAGAGACCCAGTACTTC
D: TRBD2
size: once
V: TRBV6-2/TRBV6-3
J: TRBJ2-5

CDR3: CASSAPGTGFYEQYF
DNA: TGTGCCAGCAGTGCACCCGGGACAGGGTTCTACGAGCAGTACTTC
D: TRBD1
size: -
V: TRBV6-1
J: TRBJ2-7